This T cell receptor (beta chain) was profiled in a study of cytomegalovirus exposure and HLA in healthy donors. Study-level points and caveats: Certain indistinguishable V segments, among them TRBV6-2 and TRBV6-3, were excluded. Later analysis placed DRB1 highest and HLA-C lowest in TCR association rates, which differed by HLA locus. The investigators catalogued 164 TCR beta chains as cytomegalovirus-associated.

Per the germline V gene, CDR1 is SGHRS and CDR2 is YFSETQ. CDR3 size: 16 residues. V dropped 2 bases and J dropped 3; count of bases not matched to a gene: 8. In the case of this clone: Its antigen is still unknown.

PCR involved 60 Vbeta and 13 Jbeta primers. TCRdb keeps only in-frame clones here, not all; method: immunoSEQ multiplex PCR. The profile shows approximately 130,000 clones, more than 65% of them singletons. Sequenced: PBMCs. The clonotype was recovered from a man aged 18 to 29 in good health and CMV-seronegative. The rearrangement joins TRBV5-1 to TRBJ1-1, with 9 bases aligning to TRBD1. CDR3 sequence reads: CASSFGQGIRDTEAFF. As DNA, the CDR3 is TGCGCCAGCAGCTTTGGACAGGGGATCAGGGACACTGAAGCTTTCTTT.